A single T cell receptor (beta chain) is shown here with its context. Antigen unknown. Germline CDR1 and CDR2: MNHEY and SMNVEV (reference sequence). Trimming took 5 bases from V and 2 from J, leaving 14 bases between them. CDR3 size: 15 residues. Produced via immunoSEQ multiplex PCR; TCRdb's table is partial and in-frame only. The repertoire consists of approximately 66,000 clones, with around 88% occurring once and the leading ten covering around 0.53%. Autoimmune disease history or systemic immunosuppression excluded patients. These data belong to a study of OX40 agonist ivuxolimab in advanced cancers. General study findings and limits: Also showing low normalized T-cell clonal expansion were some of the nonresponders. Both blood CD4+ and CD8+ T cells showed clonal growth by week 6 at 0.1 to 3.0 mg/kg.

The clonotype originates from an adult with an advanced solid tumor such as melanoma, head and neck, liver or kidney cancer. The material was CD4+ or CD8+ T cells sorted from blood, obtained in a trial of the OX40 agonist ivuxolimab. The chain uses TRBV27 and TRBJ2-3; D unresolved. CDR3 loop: CASSPRSQNTDTQYF. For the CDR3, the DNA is TGTGCCAGCAGTCCCCGGTCCCAGAACACAGATACGCAGTATTTT.